The 2 T cell receptor beta chains reported below all come from one sample, sequenced in a study of technical replicates of blood from a few donors. Libraries were prepared by immunoSEQ multiplex PCR; TCRdb keeps only in-frame clonotypes and omits some of them. Among some 12,000 clones listed, about 94% were seen once. The sequenced material came from PBMCs. Every receptor here comes from a human donor in good health.

The V call is TRBV21-1, the J call TRBJ2-2; the table's D gene call, TRBD2, was not cross checked with the DNA. TRBV21-1 is flagged as a pseudogene. This CDR3 comprises 19 residues. CDR3 sequence reads: CASSKGQDSGEGNTGELFF. The DNA of the CDR3 is TGTGCCAGCAGCAAAGGGCAGGATTCGGGAGAGGGGAACACCGGGGAGCTGTTTTTT.

The chain has TRBV19 and TRBJ1-1, with D tentatively TRBD1 (5 bases). Per the germline V gene, CDR1 is LNHDA and CDR2 is SQIVND (reference sequence). The ends were cut back, 6 bases at V and 5 bases at J, with 10 bases in the middle. The CDR3 is 12 amino acids. The CDR3 coding sequence is TGTGCCAGTAGCCCCCAGGGAACTGAAGCTTTCTTT. It translates to CASSPQGTEAFF.